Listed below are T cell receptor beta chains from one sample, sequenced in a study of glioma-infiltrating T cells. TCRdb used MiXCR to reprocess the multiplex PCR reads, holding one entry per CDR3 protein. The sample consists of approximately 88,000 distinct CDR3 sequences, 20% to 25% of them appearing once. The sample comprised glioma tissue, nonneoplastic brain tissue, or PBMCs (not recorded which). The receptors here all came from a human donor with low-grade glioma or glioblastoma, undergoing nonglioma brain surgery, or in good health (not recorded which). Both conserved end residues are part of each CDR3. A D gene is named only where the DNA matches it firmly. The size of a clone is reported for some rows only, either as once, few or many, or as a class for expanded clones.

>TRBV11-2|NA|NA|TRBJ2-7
TGTGCCAGCAGAGGCAACTACGAGCAGTACTTC
CASRGNYEQYF
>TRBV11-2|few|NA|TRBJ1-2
TGTGCCAGCAGTCTGGGACGGGGCGGCTACACCTTC
CASSLGRGGYTF
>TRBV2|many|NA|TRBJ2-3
TGTGCCAGCAGGAAGGAGGGCAGGGTCATTGGCACAGATACGCAGTATTTT
CASRKEGRVIGTDTQYF
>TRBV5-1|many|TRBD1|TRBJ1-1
TGCGCCAGCAGCAGACAGGGGACGGACACTGAAGCTTTCTTT
CASSRQGTDTEAFF
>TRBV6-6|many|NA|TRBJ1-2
TGTGCCAGCAGTTACTCACAGGGAAACTATGGCTACACCTTC
CASSYSQGNYGYTF
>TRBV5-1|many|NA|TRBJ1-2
TGCGCCAGCAGCTTGGCCCAGGGAGGGGGCTACACCTTC
CASSLAQGGGYTF
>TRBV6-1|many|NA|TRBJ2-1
TGTGCCAGCACCCGGGACCCTGGGTTCCCACAGTTCTTC
CASTRDPGFPQFF
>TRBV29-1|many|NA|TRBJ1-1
TGCAGCGTTGAAGGGGACGGGGGGGCTTTCTTT
CSVEGDGGAFF
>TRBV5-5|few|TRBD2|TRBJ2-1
TGTGCCAGCAGTAGAGGGATGGTAGCGGGAGGGATCAATGAGCAGTTCTTC
CASSRGMVAGGINEQFF
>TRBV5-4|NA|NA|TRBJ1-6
TGTGCCAGCAGCCGAACCAAGGGCGATAATTCACCCCTCCACTTT
CASSRTKGDNSPLHF
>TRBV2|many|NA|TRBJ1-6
TGTGCCAGCAGGGCAGGGAGTGGAAATTCACCCCTCCACTTT
CASRAGSGNSPLHF
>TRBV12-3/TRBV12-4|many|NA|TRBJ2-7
TGTGCCAGCAGCTTACGAAGAGGGGCCTACGAGCAGTACTTC
CASSLRRGAYEQYF
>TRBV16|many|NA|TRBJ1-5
TGTGCCAGCAGCCAATCTCCTGGCGATCAGCCCCAGCATTTT
CASSQSPGDQPQHF
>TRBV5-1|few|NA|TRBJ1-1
TGCGCCAGCAGCTTGGAGGGAGGGCCCACTGAAGCTTTCTTT
CASSLEGGPTEAFF
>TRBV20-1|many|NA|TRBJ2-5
TGCAGTGCACCCCGGGACCCACGAGGGGGAGAGACCCAGTACTTC
CSAPRDPRGGETQYF
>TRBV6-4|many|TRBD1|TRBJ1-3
TGTGCCAGCAGTACCGGGACAGGCGCCTTT
CASSTGTGAF
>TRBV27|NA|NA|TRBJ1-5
TGTGCCAGCATGGCGGGGAATAGCAATCAGCAGCATTTT
CASMAGNSNQQHF
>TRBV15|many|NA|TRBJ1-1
TGTGCCACCAGCAGAGATGCGGGTATGAACACTGAAGCTTTCTTT
CATSRDAGMNTEAFF
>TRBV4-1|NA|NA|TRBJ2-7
TGCGCCAGCAGCCAAGGGGAGATGGGGAATACCTTCTACGAGCAGTACTTC
CASSQGEMGNTFYEQYF
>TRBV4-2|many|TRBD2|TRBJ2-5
TGTGCCAGCAGCCAACTGACTAGCGGACAAGAGACCCAGTACTTC
CASSQLTSGQETQYF
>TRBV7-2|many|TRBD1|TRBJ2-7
TGTGCCAGCAGCTTAGAGGGGGCGGTTAGCGAGCAGTACTTC
CASSLEGAVSEQYF
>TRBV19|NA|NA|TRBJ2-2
TGTGCCAGTAGACCTAGCAGAACGAACACCGGGGAGCTGTTTTTT
CASRPSRTNTGELFF
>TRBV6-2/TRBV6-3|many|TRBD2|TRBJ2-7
TGTGCCAGCAGCCCCACGCGGTCTAGCGGGTATAACTACGAGCAGTACTTC
CASSPTRSSGYNYEQYF
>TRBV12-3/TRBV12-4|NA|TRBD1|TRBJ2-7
TGTGCCAGCAGTCCCCCCGGACAGGGGGGGTACGAGCAGTACTTC
CASSPPGQGGYEQYF
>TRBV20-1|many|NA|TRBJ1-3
TGCAGTGCTAGATTTCGCCACACTGGAAACACCATATATTTT
CSARFRHTGNTIYF
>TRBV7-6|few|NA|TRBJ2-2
TGTGCCAGCAGCGAATCCCGGGCAAACACCGGGGAGCTGTTTTTT
CASSESRANTGELFF
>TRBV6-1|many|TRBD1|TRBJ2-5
TGTGCCAGCACCGGGACAGCGCAAGAGACCCAGTACTTC
CASTGTAQETQYF
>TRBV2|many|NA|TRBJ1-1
TGTGCCAGCAGGGGACATCCGGGAACTGAAGCTTTCTTT
CASRGHPGTEAFF
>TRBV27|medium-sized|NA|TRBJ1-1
TGTGCCAGCAGTTACCAGGCGGACACTGAAGCTTTCTTT
CASSYQADTEAFF
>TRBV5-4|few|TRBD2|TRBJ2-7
TGTGCCAGCAGCCGGACTAGCGGAACCGAGCAGTACTTC
CASSRTSGTEQYF
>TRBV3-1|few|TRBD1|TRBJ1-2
TGTGCCAGCAGCCCAAGGAGATCCGGACAGGGGCAAAGTGGCTACACCTTC
CASSPRRSGQGQSGYTF
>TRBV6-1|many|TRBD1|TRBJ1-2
TGTGCCAGCCGGGACAGGGGGATCTATGGCTACACCTTC
CASRDRGIYGYTF
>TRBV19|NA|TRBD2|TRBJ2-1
TGTGCCAGTAGTCCCGGGACTAACCTTGAGCAGTTCTTC
CASSPGTNLEQFF